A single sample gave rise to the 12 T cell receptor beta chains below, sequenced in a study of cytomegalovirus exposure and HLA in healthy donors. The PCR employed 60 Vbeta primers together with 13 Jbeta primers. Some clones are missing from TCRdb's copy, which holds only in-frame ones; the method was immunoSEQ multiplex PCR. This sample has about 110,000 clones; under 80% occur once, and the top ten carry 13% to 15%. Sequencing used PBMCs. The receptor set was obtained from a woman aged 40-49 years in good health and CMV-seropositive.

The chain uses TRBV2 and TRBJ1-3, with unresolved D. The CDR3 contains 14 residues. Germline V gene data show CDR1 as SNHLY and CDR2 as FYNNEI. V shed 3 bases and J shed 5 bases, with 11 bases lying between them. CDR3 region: CASSDDTRRNTIYF. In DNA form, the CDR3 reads TGTGCCAGCAGTGACGACACACGAAGAAACACCATATATTTT.

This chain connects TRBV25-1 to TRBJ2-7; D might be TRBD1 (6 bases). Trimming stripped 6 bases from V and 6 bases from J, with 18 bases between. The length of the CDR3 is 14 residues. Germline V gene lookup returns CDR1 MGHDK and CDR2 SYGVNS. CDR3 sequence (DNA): TGTGCCAGCAGCGCTATGGGGGCGGGCACCGAGCAGTACTTC. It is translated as CASSAMGAGTEQYF.

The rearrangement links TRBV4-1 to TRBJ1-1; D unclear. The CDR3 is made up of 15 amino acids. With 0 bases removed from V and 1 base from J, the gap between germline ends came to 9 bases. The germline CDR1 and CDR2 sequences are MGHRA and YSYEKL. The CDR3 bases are TGCGCCAGCAGCCAAGAAAATCGGGGGAACACTGAAGCTTTCTTT. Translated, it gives CASSQENRGNTEAFF.

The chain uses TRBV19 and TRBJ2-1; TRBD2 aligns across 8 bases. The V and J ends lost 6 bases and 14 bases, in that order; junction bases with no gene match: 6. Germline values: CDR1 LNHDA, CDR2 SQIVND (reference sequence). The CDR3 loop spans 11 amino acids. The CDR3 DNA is TGTGCCAGTAGCCGGGGACTAGAAAAGTTCTTC. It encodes CASSRGLEKFF.

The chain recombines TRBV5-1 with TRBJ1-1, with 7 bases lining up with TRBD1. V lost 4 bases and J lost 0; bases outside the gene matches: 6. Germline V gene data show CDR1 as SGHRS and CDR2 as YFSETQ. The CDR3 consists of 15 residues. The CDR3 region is CASSVLQGMNTEAFF. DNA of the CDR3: TGCGCCAGCAGCGTATTACAGGGGATGAACACTGAAGCTTTCTTT. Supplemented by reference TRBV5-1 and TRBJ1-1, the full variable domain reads KAGVTQTPRYLIKTRGQQVTLSCSPISGHRSVSWYQQTPGQGLQFLFEYFSETQRNKGNFPGRFSGRQFSNSRSEMNVSTLELGDSALYLCASSVLQGMNTEAFFGQGTRLTVV.

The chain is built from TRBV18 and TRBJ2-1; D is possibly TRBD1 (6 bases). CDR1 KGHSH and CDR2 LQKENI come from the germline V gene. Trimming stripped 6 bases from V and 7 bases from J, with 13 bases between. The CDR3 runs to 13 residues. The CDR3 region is CASSPGQQNEQFF. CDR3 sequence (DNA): TGTGCCAGCTCTCCGGGACAACAAAATGAGCAGTTCTTC.

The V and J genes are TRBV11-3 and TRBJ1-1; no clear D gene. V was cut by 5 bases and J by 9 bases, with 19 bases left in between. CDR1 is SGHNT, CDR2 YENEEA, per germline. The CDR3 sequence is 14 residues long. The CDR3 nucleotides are TGTGCCAGCAGCCCAGCGGGCGGGGTAAAACAAGCTTTCTTT. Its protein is CASSPAGGVKQAFF.

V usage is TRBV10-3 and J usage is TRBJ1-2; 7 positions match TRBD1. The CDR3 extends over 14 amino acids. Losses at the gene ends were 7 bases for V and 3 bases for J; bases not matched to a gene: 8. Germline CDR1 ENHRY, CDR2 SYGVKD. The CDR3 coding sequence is TGTGCCATCACCGGACAGGTCGGGTACTATGGCTACACCTTC. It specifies CAITGQVGYYGYTF.

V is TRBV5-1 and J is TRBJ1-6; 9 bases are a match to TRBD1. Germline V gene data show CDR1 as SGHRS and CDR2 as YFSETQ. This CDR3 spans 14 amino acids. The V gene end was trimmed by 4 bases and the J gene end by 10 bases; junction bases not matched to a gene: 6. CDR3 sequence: CASSTGTGRSPLHF. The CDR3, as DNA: TGCGCCAGCAGCACCGGGACAGGGAGGTCACCCCTCCACTTT.

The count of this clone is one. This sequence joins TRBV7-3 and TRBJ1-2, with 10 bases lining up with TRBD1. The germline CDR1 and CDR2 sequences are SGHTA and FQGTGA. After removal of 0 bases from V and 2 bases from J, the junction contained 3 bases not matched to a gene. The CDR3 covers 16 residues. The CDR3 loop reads CASSLTRDRGNYGYTF. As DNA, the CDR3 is TGTGCCAGCAGCTTAACGAGGGACAGGGGAAACTATGGCTACACCTTC.

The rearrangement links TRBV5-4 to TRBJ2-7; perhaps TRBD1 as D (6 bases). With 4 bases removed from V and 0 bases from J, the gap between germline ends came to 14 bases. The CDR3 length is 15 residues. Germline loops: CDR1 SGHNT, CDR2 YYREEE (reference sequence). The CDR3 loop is CASSPGQPSSYEQYF. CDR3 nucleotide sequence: TGTGCCAGCAGCCCCGGACAGCCGAGCTCCTACGAGCAGTACTTC. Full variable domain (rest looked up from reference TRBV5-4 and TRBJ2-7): ETGVTQSPTHLIKTRGQQVTLRCSSQSGHNTVSWYQQALGQGPQFIFQYYREEENGRGNFPPRFSGLQFPNYSSELNVNALELDDSALYLCASSPGQPSSYEQYFGPGTRLTVT.

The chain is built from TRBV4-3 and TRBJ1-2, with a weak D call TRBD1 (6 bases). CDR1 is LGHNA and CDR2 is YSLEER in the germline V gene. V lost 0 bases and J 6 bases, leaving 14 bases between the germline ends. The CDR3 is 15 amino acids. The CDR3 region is CASSQDHPGVDGYTF. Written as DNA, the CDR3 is TGCGCCAGCAGCCAAGATCATCCAGGGGTTGATGGCTACACCTTC.